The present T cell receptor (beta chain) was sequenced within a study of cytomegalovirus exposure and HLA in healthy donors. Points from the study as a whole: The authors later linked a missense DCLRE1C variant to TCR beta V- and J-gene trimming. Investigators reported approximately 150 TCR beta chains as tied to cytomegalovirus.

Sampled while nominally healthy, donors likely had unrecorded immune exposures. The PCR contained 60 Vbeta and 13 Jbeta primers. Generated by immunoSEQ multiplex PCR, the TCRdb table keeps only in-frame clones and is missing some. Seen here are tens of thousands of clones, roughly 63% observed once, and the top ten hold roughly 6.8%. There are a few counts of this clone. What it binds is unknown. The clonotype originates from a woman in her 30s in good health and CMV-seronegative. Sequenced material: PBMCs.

In DNA, the CDR3 is TGTGCCAGCAGCTGGGGACAGACCTCCTACGAGCAGTACTTC. Translating it yields CASSWGQTSYEQYF. The chain couples TRBV5-8 to TRBJ2-7; 7 nucleotides align to TRBD1. The V gene's germline CDR1 is SGHTS and CDR2 YDEGEE. The length of the CDR3 is 14 residues. Trimming removed 3 bases from V and 0 bases from J; junction bases left unmatched: 3.